The 20 T cell receptor beta chains below all came from one sample that was sequenced in a study of blood T cell repertoires in COVID-19. TCRdb's copy holds only in-frame clones and misses some; the assay was immunoSEQ multiplex PCR. This sample has some 240,000 clones, with 70% to 85% found just once. Sequencing was performed on peripheral blood. All receptors come from a woman older than 75 with acute or convalescent COVID-19.

The chain is built from TRBV7-9 and TRBJ1-2; TRBD1 might be the D (5 bases). Germline V gives CDR1 SEHNR, CDR2 FQNEAQ (reference sequence). The CDR3 runs to 13 residues. Trimming removed 1 base from V and 5 bases from J, with 8 bases in between. In DNA, the CDR3 is TGTGCCAGCAGCTTAGTGGAGGGGTATGGCTACACCTTC. As protein: CASSLVEGYGYTF.

The rearrangement uses TRBV19 and TRBJ1-5; TRBD1 matches at 9 bases. The CDR3 consists of 15 residues. V lost 3 bases and J lost 7; bases outside the gene matches: 7. Germline V gene data show CDR1 as LNHDA and CDR2 as SQIVND (reference sequence). The CDR3 here is CASSIQQGAGQPQHF. Here the CDR3 DNA reads TGTGCCAGTAGTATCCAACAGGGGGCAGGCCAGCCCCAGCATTTT.

This clone has only a few counts. The V and J genes are TRBV6-6 and TRBJ1-6; 12 positions agree with TRBD1. Germline-derived CDR1 and CDR2 are MNHNY and SVGAGI (reference sequence). With V trimmed by 6 bases and J by 11 bases, 8 bases remained unmatched. The CDR3 extends over 15 amino acids. The CDR3 reads CASRQPGQGATPLHF. CDR3 nucleotides: TGTGCCAGCAGGCAACCGGGACAGGGGGCTACACCCCTCCACTTT.

The genes are TRBV6-6 and TRBJ1-3; D unclear. V dropped 4 bases and J dropped 2 bases, with 6 bases sitting between them. This CDR3 is built from 13 residues. Per the germline V gene, CDR1 is MNHNY and CDR2 is SVGAGI (reference sequence). In DNA, the CDR3 is TGTGCCAGCAGTTTGGGCACTGGAAACACCATATATTTT. Translating gives CASSLGTGNTIYF.

The V call is TRBV18, the J call TRBJ2-3, with TRBD1 matching 9 bases. CDR1 and CDR2 from the germline V gene are KGHSH and LQKENI. V shed 5 bases and J 0 bases; nucleotides not matched to a gene: 3. The CDR3 extends over 15 amino acids. The CDR3 sequence: CASSIQGASTDTQYF. In DNA form, the CDR3 reads TGTGCCAGCTCAATACAGGGGGCGAGCACAGATACGCAGTATTTT.

This clone was observed a single time. V and J are TRBV5-6 and TRBJ2-7; no definite D call. Deletions cut 1 base from V and 4 bases from J, with 15 bases between. The CDR3 has 15 amino acids. Germline loops: CDR1 SGHDT, CDR2 YYEEEE. This CDR3 reads CASSLWAHLVYEQYF. CDR3 bases: TGTGCCAGCAGCTTGTGGGCTCACCTCGTTTACGAGCAGTACTTC. Full variable domain (remainder filled in from reference TRBV5-6 and TRBJ2-7): DAGVTQSPTHLIKTRGQQVTLRCSPKSGHDTVSWYQQALGQGPQFIFQYYEEEERQRGNFPDRFSGHQFPNYSSELNVNALLLGDSALYLCASSLWAHLVYEQYFGPGTRLTVT.

The chain employs TRBV15 and TRBJ2-7; no clear D gene. V was cut by 0 bases and J by 2 bases, with 8 bases left in between. From germline, CDR1 is LNHNV and CDR2 YYDKDF (reference sequence). The CDR3 totals 14 residues. CDR3 amino acids: CATSRDRHPYEQYF. The DNA for the CDR3 is TGTGCCACCAGCAGAGATCGACATCCCTACGAGCAGTACTTC.

The CDR3 region is CAWSGGSNQPQHF. CDR3 bases: TGTGCCTGGAGTGGAGGGAGCAATCAGCCCCAGCATTTT. This sequence joins TRBV30 and TRBJ1-5; D remains ambiguous. CDR1 GTSNPN and CDR2 SVGIG come from the germline V gene (reference sequence). The CDR3 has 13 amino acids. Trimming took 1 base from V and 1 from J, leaving 5 bases between them.

The chain links TRBV5-1 to TRBJ1-1; no firm D call. Germline values: CDR1 SGHRS, CDR2 YFSETQ. V was trimmed by 0 bases and J by 1 base, leaving 10 bases between them. The CDR3 length is 15 residues. CDR3 nucleotides: TGCGCCAGCAGCTTGGATGGGCTTGCGAACACTGAAGCTTTCTTT. Translated, it gives CASSLDGLANTEAFF.

This clone was seen a single time. The chain recombines TRBV6-5 with TRBJ2-2, with D perhaps TRBD1 (6 bases). V gave up 0 bases and J gave up 5 bases, with 10 bases separating them. The CDR3 has 15 amino acids. Per germline, CDR1 MNHEY and CDR2 SVGAGI. The chain's CDR3 is CASSYSMQGTGELFF. Here the CDR3 DNA reads TGTGCCAGCAGTTACTCGATGCAGGGGACCGGGGAGCTGTTTTTT.

The gene calls are TRBV5-1 and TRBJ2-5; 9 bases fit TRBD1. The V and J ends lost 4 bases and 5 bases, in that order; junction bases with no gene match: 9. The CDR3 is made up of 15 amino acids. The germline V gene encodes CDR1 SGHRS and CDR2 YFSETQ. The CDR3 sequence: CASSLTGGRGETQYF. In DNA, the CDR3 is TGCGCCAGCAGCCTAACAGGGGGCCGGGGGGAGACCCAGTACTTC.

This rearrangement joins TRBV28 to TRBJ1-3; perhaps TRBD1 as D (5 bases). V lost 7 bases and J 4 bases, leaving 17 bases between the germline ends. Germline assignment: CDR1 MDHEN and CDR2 SYDVKM. This CDR3 contains 15 residues. The CDR3 reads CASTEGGTLGNTIYF. In DNA form, the CDR3 reads TGTGCCAGCACCGAAGGCGGGACCCTGGGAAACACCATATATTTT.

Remarks on this clone: A junction boundary mismatches the germline segment, possibly from a read error. This chain uses TRBV28 with TRBJ1-2; possible D gene TRBD1, 5 bases. The length of the CDR3 is 11 residues. CDR1 MDHEN and CDR2 SYDVKM come from the germline V gene. Here the CDR3 DNA reads TGTGCCAGCAGAGGGGCCCTGTCAGGCTCCTTC. Its protein product is CASRGALSGSF.

This clone was recorded once. This chain connects TRBV11-2 to TRBJ1-3; 8 bases fit TRBD1. Germline CDR1 is SGHAT and CDR2 is FQNNGV. V lost 4 bases and J lost 2; bases outside the gene matches: 4. The CDR3 covers 15 residues. The CDR3 loop is CASSSPTGAGNTIYF. CDR3 bases: TGTGCCAGCAGCTCCCCGACAGGGGCTGGAAACACCATATATTTT. Drawing the rest from reference TRBV11-2 and TRBJ1-3, the complete variable domain is EAGVAQSPRYKIIEKRQSVAFWCNPISGHATLYWYQQILGQGPKLLIQFQNNGVVDDSQLPKDRFSAERLKGVDSTLKIQPAKLEDSAVYLCASSSPTGAGNTIYFGEGSWLTVV.

The table lists this clone with a count of one. The V and J genes are TRBV6-6 and TRBJ1-2; a weak D match, TRBD1 (6 bases). The CDR3 length is 13 residues. Trimming took 6 bases from V and 8 from J, leaving 16 bases between them. Germline values: CDR1 MNHNY, CDR2 SVGAGI (reference sequence). The CDR3 DNA reads as TGTGCCAGCAGAGACGACAGGTTGGGAGGCTACACCTTC. Translated, it gives CASRDDRLGGYTF.

This chain joins TRBV9 and TRBJ1-1; 9 bases are a match to TRBD1. V dropped 7 bases and J dropped 0; count of bases not matched to a gene: 1. The CDR3 runs 13 residues. Germline loops: CDR1 SGDLS, CDR2 YYNGEE. The CDR3 DNA reads TGTGCCAGCGGACAGGGGATGAACACTGAAGCTTTCTTT. It is translated as CASGQGMNTEAFF.

The rearrangement links TRBV5-4 to TRBJ1-1; D remains unclear. V lost 4 bases to trimming and J lost 0 bases, with 10 bases between them. This CDR3 contains 14 residues. From germline, CDR1 is SGHNT and CDR2 YYREEE (reference sequence). The CDR3 nucleotides read TGTGCCAGCAGCCCACGGGGAATGAACACTGAAGCTTTCTTT. Its protein product is CASSPRGMNTEAFF.

This clone was counted between two and nine times. The chain's CDR3 is CASSYRGSQPQHF. DNA of the CDR3: TGTGCCAGCAGTTACAGGGGTAGCCAGCCCCAGCATTTT. The J gene is TRBJ1-5, the V gene TRBV12-3 or TRBV12-4; 7 bases agree with TRBD1. This CDR3 has 13 residues. The V gene end was trimmed by 4 bases and the J gene end by 7 bases; junction bases not matched to a gene: 4.

This chain connects TRBV6-5 to TRBJ2-5; 8 nucleotides line up with TRBD2. The CDR3 length is 14 residues. In germline, CDR1 is MNHEY, CDR2 SVGAGI. Germline trimming cut 7 bases from V and 5 bases from J; bases unmatched to any gene: 9. CDR3 protein: CASNLAGPRETQYF. The CDR3 nucleotides are TGTGCCAGCAATTTAGCGGGGCCCCGGGAGACCCAGTACTTC.

The count of this clone is one. The gene calls are TRBV18 and TRBJ2-2; 7 positions match TRBD2. The CDR3 consists of 16 residues. The V gene's germline CDR1 is KGHSH and CDR2 LQKENI. The V segment lost 2 bases and the J segment 1 base; nucleotides outside the gene matches: 4. The DNA of the CDR3 is TGTGCCAGCTCACCATTACGGGGGGAGAACACCGGGGAGCTGTTTTTT. Protein product: CASSPLRGENTGELFF.